This T cell receptor (beta chain) was profiled in a study of blood T cells in healthy people across ages. Sample-barcoded 5' priming and a J-beta primer mix drove a second PCR of roughly 6 to 12 cycles. TCRdb reprocessed the 5' RACE reads with MiXCR, giving one entry per CDR3 protein. The sample has around 1,500,000 distinct CDR3 sequences; under 30% are singletons. Study-wide points: More naive CD4+ cells and higher diversity were found in long-lived than in aged donors.

The CDR3 is 13 residues long. The V end was cut by 0 bases, the J end by 13 bases, with 15 bases between. Germline V gives CDR1 MNHEY, CDR2 SMNVEV (reference sequence). As for this clonotype: Its antigen is unidentified.

The rearrangement joins TRBV27 to TRBJ2-5, with D uncertain. The receptor was derived from a woman between 25 and 40 years old in good health. The specimen sequenced was blood. CDR3 sequence reads: CASSLSGRTPGYF. Here the CDR3 DNA reads TGTGCCAGCAGTTTATCTGGGCGGACCCCCGGGTACTTC.